This is a list of T cell receptor beta chains from one sample in a study of radiation and T cells in renal cell carcinoma. Measured with immunoSEQ multiplex PCR; TCRdb has only the in-frame clones, and not every one. The sample consists of about 150,000 clones, roughly 84% of them appearing once. The source material was blood, sampled from a patient whose treatment included radiotherapy and nephrectomy. The receptors originated from a woman aged 45-65 years with renal cell carcinoma. The CDR3 runs from the conserved cysteine through the conserved F or W. The D gene is left open where the match is weak. Size values are once, few and many counts, or a class for expanded clones, and some rows have none.

cdr3_nt | cdr3_aa | clone_size | j_call | d_call | v_call
TGTGCCAGCAGCGTAGCCCCAACAGCCACCTACGAGCAGTACTTC | CASSVAPTATYEQYF | once | TRBJ2-7 | NA | TRBV9
TGTGCCAGCAGCTTAGGTCAGGATCAGCCCCAGCATTTT | CASSLGQDQPQHF | NA | TRBJ1-5 | NA | TRBV7-9
TGTGCCAGCAAGGAGGGAAACCAAGCCGACGAGCAGTACTTC | CASKEGNQADEQYF | NA | TRBJ2-7 | NA | TRBV7-2
TGTGCCAGCAGCTTCCAGGGTGCGGAGCCCCAGCATTTT | CASSFQGAEPQHF | NA | TRBJ1-5 | NA | TRBV7-6
TGCGCCAGCAGCTTGCGAGCTTTCGCCGCATCAGGGGTTAACACTGAAGCTTTCTTT | CASSLRAFAASGVNTEAFF | once | TRBJ1-1 | NA | TRBV5-1
TGCGCCAGCAGTCCCGGTGGGCCCTACGAGCAGTACTTC | CASSPGGPYEQYF | once | TRBJ2-7 | NA | TRBV10-2
TGCGCCAGCAGCCAAGACTGGGACAGCGAGAACTATGGCTACACCTTC | CASSQDWDSENYGYTF | NA | TRBJ1-2 | TRBD1 | TRBV4-3
TGTGCCAGCAACCCCTGGGGGGGCGTCTCAGATACGCAGTATTTT | CASNPWGGVSDTQYF | once | TRBJ2-3 | NA | TRBV6-5
TGTGCCAGTAGTGCTACTAGCGGGCCTAACACAGATACGCAGTATTTT | CASSATSGPNTDTQYF | NA | TRBJ2-3 | TRBD2 | TRBV19
TGTGCCAGCAGCTTAGATCTGGCCGGAAACACCATATATTTT | CASSLDLAGNTIYF | NA | TRBJ1-3 | NA | TRBV11-2
TGTGCCAGCAGCTCCCGGGGTGTCTACGAGCAGTACTTC | CASSSRGVYEQYF | NA | TRBJ2-7 | NA | TRBV7-8
TGCGCCAGCAGCCAAGACACTAGCGGGGGGTCCTACGAGCAGTACTTC | CASSQDTSGGSYEQYF | NA | TRBJ2-7 | TRBD2 | TRBV4-3
TGTGCCAGCAGTTACGGGCTAGCGGGGCTCTCCTACGAGCAGTACTTC | CASSYGLAGLSYEQYF | NA | TRBJ2-7 | TRBD2 | TRBV6-5
TGCGCCAGCAGCTTGGTGCTAGCGGGGGGCCAGGGATCGCAGTATTTT | CASSLVLAGGQGSQYF | once | TRBJ2-3 | TRBD2 | TRBV5-1
TGTGCCAGCAGCGTAGGGGATGCCGTTACCTATGGCTACACCTTC | CASSVGDAVTYGYTF | NA | TRBJ1-2 | NA | TRBV9
TGTGCTAGCAGCTTAGAGGTGAACACTGAAGCTTTCTTT | CASSLEVNTEAFF | NA | TRBJ1-1 | NA | TRBV7-7
TGTGCCAGCAGCGCGGGCGGGGTAACCTACAATGAGCAGTTCTTC | CASSAGGVTYNEQFF | NA | TRBJ2-1 | NA | TRBV9
TGTGCCAGCACCCAGAATTGGGTAGGGTACACCGGGGAGCTGTTTTTT | CASTQNWVGYTGELFF | NA | TRBJ2-2 | NA | TRBV28
TGCAGCGTCCATCCATCCGGGGGGGGCACTGAAGCTTTCTTT | CSVHPSGGGTEAFF | NA | TRBJ1-1 | NA | TRBV29-1
TGTGCCAGCAGTGGGGGACAGGGGTACACTGAAGCTTTCTTT | CASSGGQGYTEAFF | NA | TRBJ1-1 | TRBD1 | TRBV2
TGTGCCATCAGTGAGTCCCGCGGGAAGGGGCCCAATGAGCAGTTCTTC | CAISESRGKGPNEQFF | NA | TRBJ2-1 | NA | TRBV10-3
TGTGCCAGTAGTATAGTCGGAGCTAATTCACCCCTCCACTTT | CASSIVGANSPLHF | once | TRBJ1-6 | NA | TRBV19
TGTGCCAGCAGCCCAGGATGGGGGAACCATGGCTACACCTTC | CASSPGWGNHGYTF | NA | TRBJ1-2 | NA | TRBV13
TGTGCTAGCAGCTTAGCGAGGTGGGAGACCCAGTACTTC | CASSLARWETQYF | once | TRBJ2-5 | NA | TRBV7-7
TGTGCCAGCAGCTTTCTACAGGGGGGAACAGATACGCAGTATTTT | CASSFLQGGTDTQYF | NA | TRBJ2-3 | TRBD1 | TRBV7-8
TGTGCCAGCAACCACCTTAAGGGGACTGAAGCTTTCTTT | CASNHLKGTEAFF | NA | TRBJ1-1 | NA | TRBV6-1
TGTGCCAGTAGGACGACAGGGAACACTGAAGCTTTCTTT | CASRTTGNTEAFF | few | TRBJ1-1 | NA | TRBV19
TGCGCCAGCAGCACTAGAAATTCGAACACCGGGGAGCTGTTTTTT | CASSTRNSNTGELFF | NA | TRBJ2-2 | NA | TRBV5-1
TGTGCCAGCTCACCACCAATCGGTACAGATGGGGCCCGATCCTACGAGCAGTACTTC | CASSPPIGTDGARSYEQYF | NA | TRBJ2-7 | NA | TRBV18
TGTGCCAGCAGTTTATTATCGGCTAACTATGGCTACACCTTC | CASSLLSANYGYTF | NA | TRBJ1-2 | NA | TRBV27
TGTGCTAGCAGCTTCGGGGGAAGTGCATACAATGAGCAGTTCTTC | CASSFGGSAYNEQFF | NA | TRBJ2-1 | NA | TRBV7-7
TGTGCCAGCAGCTTAGCGGCAGCCGGAAACACCATATATTTT | CASSLAAAGNTIYF | NA | TRBJ1-3 | NA | TRBV7-2
TGTGCCAGCAGCTTACAGGCCCCATATGGCTACACCTTC | CASSLQAPYGYTF | NA | TRBJ1-2 | NA | TRBV7-2
TGTGCCAGCAGTCCTCCGAGGACGGGGGGGTTTAATACGCAGTATTTT | CASSPPRTGGFNTQYF | NA | TRBJ2-3 | TRBD2 | TRBV7-2